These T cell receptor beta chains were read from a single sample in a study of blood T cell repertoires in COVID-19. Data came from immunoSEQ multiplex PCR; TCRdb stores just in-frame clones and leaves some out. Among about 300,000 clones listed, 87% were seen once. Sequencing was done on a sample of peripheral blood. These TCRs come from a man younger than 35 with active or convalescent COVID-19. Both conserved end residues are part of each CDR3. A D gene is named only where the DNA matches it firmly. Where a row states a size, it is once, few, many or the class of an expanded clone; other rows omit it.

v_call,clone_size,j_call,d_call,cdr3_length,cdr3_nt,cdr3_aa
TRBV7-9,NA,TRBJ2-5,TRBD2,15,TGTGCCAGCACGGGGCGGGAGGGCTTCCTGGAGACCCAGTACTTC,CASTGREGFLETQYF
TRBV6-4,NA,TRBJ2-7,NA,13,TGTGCCGCTACCGGGACTCCCCGCTACGAGCAGTACTTC,CAATGTPRYEQYF
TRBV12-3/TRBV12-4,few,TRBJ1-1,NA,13,TGTGCCAGCACCCTGACGGGACAACATGGAGCTTTCTTT,CASTLTGQHGAFF
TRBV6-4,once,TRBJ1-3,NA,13,TGTGCCAGCAGCCTACGTCCTGGAAACACCATATATTTT,CASSLRPGNTIYF
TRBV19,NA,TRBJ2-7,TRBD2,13,TGTGCCAGTCGGACTAGCGGGAGCTACGAGCAGTACTTC,CASRTSGSYEQYF
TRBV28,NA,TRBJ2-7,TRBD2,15,TGTGCCAGCAGTTGGACTAGCGGGGGGGCCGACGAGCAGTACTTC,CASSWTSGGADEQYF
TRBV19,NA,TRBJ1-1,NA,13,TGTGCCAGTAGGGTGAGAATAAACACTGAAGCTTTCTTT,CASRVRINTEAFF
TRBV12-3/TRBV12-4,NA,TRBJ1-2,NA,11,TGTGCCAGCACCTTGGGGGCGGGCTACACCTTC,CASTLGAGYTF
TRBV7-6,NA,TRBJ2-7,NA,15,TGTGCCAGCAGCACCGGTGAATGGGCAGGCTACGAGCAGTACTTC,CASSTGEWAGYEQYF
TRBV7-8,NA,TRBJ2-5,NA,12,TGTGCCAGCAGCCCCCAGGGTGAGACCCAGTACTTC,CASSPQGETQYF
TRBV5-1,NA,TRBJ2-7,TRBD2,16,TGCGCCAGCAGCGAAACCCCGGGACTAGCGGGGGATGATAAGTACTTC,CASSETPGLAGDDKYF
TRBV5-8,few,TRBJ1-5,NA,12,TGTGCCAGCAGCTTATCAGGGTCTACCCAGCATTTT,CASSLSGSTQHF
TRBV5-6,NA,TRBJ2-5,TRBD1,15,TGTGCCAGCAGCTATGGGACAGGGGGCCGGGAGACCCAGTACTTC,CASSYGTGGRETQYF
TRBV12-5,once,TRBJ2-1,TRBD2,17,TGTGCTAGTGGTTTGGTGGGACTAGCGGGAGGCCTTGGTGAGCAGTTCTTC,CASGLVGLAGGLGEQFF
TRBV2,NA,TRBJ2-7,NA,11,TGTGCCAGCAGTGAATACTACGAGCAGTACTTC,CASSEYYEQYF
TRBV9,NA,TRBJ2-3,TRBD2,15,TGTGCCAGCAGCGCAGAGCGGGGAGGGAAAGATACGCAGTATTTT,CASSAERGGKDTQYF
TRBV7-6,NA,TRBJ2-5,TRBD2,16,TGTGCCAGCAGCCCAGGGACTAGCGGTACCCAAGAGACCCAGTACTTC,CASSPGTSGTQETQYF